This T cell receptor (beta chain) was sequenced during a study of T cells in Graves' hyperthyroidism and ophthalmopathy. The germline gives CDR1 DFQATT, CDR2 SNEGSKA (reference sequence). J was trimmed by 5 bases and V by 0 bases; bases with no gene match: 7. This CDR3 has 17 residues. The TCR beta CDR3 regions underwent amplification using RNA transcripts as the source. TCR CDR3 underwent first-round RT-PCR with the HTBI primer set. TCRdb recomputed calls from the multiplex PCR reads with MiXCR, one row per CDR3 protein. The data hold 500,000 to 550,000 distinct CDR3 sequences, with 20% observed a single time.

The source of this sequence is a man between 35 and 55 years old with Graves' ophthalmopathy. The chain is built from TRBV20-1 and TRBJ2-5; 15 positions agree with TRBD2. Sequenced: blood. CDR3 DNA sequence: TGCAGTGCTAGAGATCTCTGGGGGACTAGCGGGGGGGAGACCCAGTACTTC. Protein product: CSARDLWGTSGGETQYF.